Shown below are 2 T cell receptor beta chains from a single sample sequenced in a study of monozygotic twins with inflammatory bowel disease. Using the 5' RACE reads, TCRdb records one entry per CDR3 protein without DNA. The repertoire shows 300,000 to 400,000 distinct CDR3 sequences; the top ten hold 2.5% to 3%. The specimen was blood. The receptor set was obtained from a human donor with ulcerative colitis or Crohn's disease, or a healthy co-twin of an affected twin (not recorded which).

The chain uses TRBV7-2 and TRBJ1-2; TCRdb selects TRBD1, and the lack of DNA leaves this call unchecked. CDR1 is SGHTA, CDR2 FQGNSA, per germline. The CDR3 length is 14 residues. This chain's CDR3 is CASADQGGGYGYTF.

The chain employs TRBV4-3 and TRBJ1-4; TCRdb picks TRBD1, but there is no DNA to check that call. CDR1 and CDR2 (germline): LGHNA, YSLEER. CDR3 size: 17 residues. CDR3: CASSQDWGGTGTEKLFF.